The source of this T cell receptor beta chain is a study of CD4 T cells in relation to SARS-CoV-2 and coronaviruses. Study-level findings and limits: Roughly three fifths of donors had memory CD4+ clonotypes crossrecognizing SARS-CoV-2 and common cold coronavirus spike.

Uncultured naive and memory CD4+ T cells supplied DNA for deep TCR-beta sequencing. Libraries were prepared by immunoSEQ multiplex PCR; TCRdb keeps only in-frame clonotypes and omits some of them. The sample has about 37,000 clones; roughly 85% are singletons. The CDR3 covers 15 residues. After removal of 7 bases from V and 5 bases from J, the junction contained 11 bases not matched to a gene. Germline assignment: CDR1 KGHDR and CDR2 SFDVKD. Comments on this clone: Its matching antigen is unknown.

The source is an adult with COVID-19. The chain carries TRBV24-1 and TRBJ2-3; TRBD1 aligns across 7 bases. Source material: memory CD4+ T cells from PBMCs. The CDR3 nucleotides read TGTGCCACCAGCGGGGACAGCCGTACATTAGATACGCAGTATTTT. Its translation: CATSGDSRTLDTQYF.